The rows below give T cell receptor beta chains drawn from one sample of a study of neurological immune-mediated disorders. TCRdb recomputed calls from the 5' RACE reads with MiXCR, one row per CDR3 protein. The table records 60,000 to 90,000 distinct CDR3 sequences, around 9.6% of them present only once. Sequencing was done on a sample of PBMCs. All receptors come from a man in his thirties or forties in good health. Both conserved end residues are part of each CDR3. A D gene is named only where the DNA matches it firmly. Expanded clones are given a class, and other clones once, few, many or no size at all.

d_gene	v_gene	j_gene	abundance	CDR3nt	CDR3aa
.	TRBV12-3/TRBV12-4	TRBJ1-5	many	TGTGCCAGCAGTTTGAAGCAAAATAGCAATCAGCCCCAGCATTTT	CASSLKQNSNQPQHF
TRBD1	TRBV5-1	TRBJ2-1	many	TGCGCCAGCAGCTTGGTAGTGGCAGGGGGATACAATGAGCAGTTCTTC	CASSLVVAGGYNEQFF
TRBD2	TRBV10-3	TRBJ2-3	many	TGTGCCATCAGTGGGAAGGCAGCGGGAGGTTCGGATACGCAGTATTTT	CAISGKAAGGSDTQYF
.	TRBV20-1	TRBJ1-2	many	TGCAGTGCCCGATTTAACTATGGCTACACCTTC	CSARFNYGYTF
TRBD1	TRBV28	TRBJ2-1	many	TGTGCCAGCAGTGCCAACGCCCCGACAGGGGCCTCCTACAATGAGCAGTTCTTC	CASSANAPTGASYNEQFF
.	TRBV19	TRBJ2-7	.	TGTGCCAGTAGTATCGGACCGGGAGCCTCCTACGAGCAGTACTTC	CASSIGPGASYEQYF
TRBD1	TRBV20-1	TRBJ2-3	once	TGCGGAATTCAACAGGGGGATACGCAGTATTTT	CGIQQGDTQYF
TRBD2	TRBV27	TRBJ2-1	many	TGTGCCAGCAGTCTCACGCGGGGGTATTACAATGAGCAGTTCTTC	CASSLTRGYYNEQFF
.	TRBV4-2	TRBJ1-5	many	TGTGCCAGCAGCCAAGATGGGCAGGGTAGCAATCAGCCCCAGCATTTT	CASSQDGQGSNQPQHF
.	TRBV28	TRBJ2-7	many	TGTGCCAGCAGTTCCGACTCCTACGAGCAGTACTTC	CASSSDSYEQYF
TRBD1	TRBV5-5	TRBJ2-7	few	TGTGCCAGCAGCTTGAGACAGGGAAGTCCCTACGAGCAGTACTTC	CASSLRQGSPYEQYF
TRBD2	TRBV15	TRBJ2-7	many	TGTGCCACCAGCAGAGATTACGGGACTAGCGGGACCCACGAGCAGTACTTC	CATSRDYGTSGTHEQYF
TRBD1	TRBV6-1	TRBJ2-4	few	TGTGCCAGCAGTGAGATACAGGGGACGCCCAAAAACATTCAGTACTTC	CASSEIQGTPKNIQYF
TRBD1	TRBV28	TRBJ2-3	.	TGTGCCAGCAGAAAGACAGGGTCAGATACGCAGTATTTT	CASRKTGSDTQYF
.	TRBV29-1	TRBJ2-1	.	TGCAGCGTTATAGACCTAAGCTCCTACAATGAGCAGTTCTTC	CSVIDLSSYNEQFF
.	TRBV12-3/TRBV12-4	TRBJ2-2	many	TGTGCCAGCAGCTTTGCCACCGCCGGGGGTTACACCGGGGAGCTGTTTTTT	CASSFATAGGYTGELFF
TRBD2	TRBV6-2/TRBV6-3	TRBJ2-7	many	TGTGCCACTAAGCTCAGTAGCGGGAGAGTTGGCGAGCAGTACTTC	CATKLSSGRVGEQYF
.	TRBV28	TRBJ1-1	many	TGTGCCAGCCCCCCCCCGCCGGGGGCCGGCTCGGAAGTATTCTTT	CASPPPPGAGSEVFF
.	TRBV7-9	TRBJ1-6	many	TGTGCCAGCAGCTTAGCCCTGCCTGGGGCCCTCCACTTT	CASSLALPGALHF
.	TRBV18	TRBJ1-1	many	TGTGCCAGCTCTACCAACACCGATGAAGCTTTCTTT	CASSTNTDEAFF
TRBD1	TRBV3-1	TRBJ2-2	many	TGTGCCAGCAGACTAGGGACAGGGAAGGCCGGGGAGCTGTTTTTT	CASRLGTGKAGELFF
.	TRBV7-3	TRBJ1-1	many	TGTGCCAGCAGCTTAAGCTCGTACACTGAAGCTTTCTTT	CASSLSSYTEAFF
.	TRBV28	TRBJ2-5	many	TGTGCCAGCAGTTTATCGGGGGGCCGGGAGACCCAGTACTTC	CASSLSGGRETQYF
.	TRBV5-1	TRBJ2-2	many	TGCGCCAGCAGCATTACAGGGAACACCGGGGAGCTGTTTTTT	CASSITGNTGELFF
.	TRBV15	TRBJ1-6	many	TGTGCCACCGGACAGAATAATTCACCCCTCCACTTT	CATGQNNSPLHF
.	TRBV9	TRBJ2-7	many	TGTGCCAGCAGCGTAGCGGCTCAGTACGACTACGAGCAGTACTTC	CASSVAAQYDYEQYF
TRBD1	TRBV27	TRBJ2-3	many	TGTGCCAGCAGTCCCGGACAGGGAGCAGATACGCAGTATTTT	CASSPGQGADTQYF
TRBD1	TRBV5-1	TRBJ2-1	many	TGCGCCAGCAGCTCACCCGGGACAGGGGACAATGAGCAGTTCTTC	CASSSPGTGDNEQFF
.	TRBV2	TRBJ2-3	few	TGTGCCAGCAGCCGGACAAGTGATACGCAGTATTTT	CASSRTSDTQYF
.	TRBV6-6	TRBJ2-7	many	TGTGCCAGCAGTTATTTTGGGAGTATCTACGAGCAGTACTTC	CASSYFGSIYEQYF
TRBD2	TRBV7-8	TRBJ2-7	many	TGTGCCAGCAGCTTAGAAGCTAGCGGGAGTCCCGCCTACGAGCAGTACTTC	CASSLEASGSPAYEQYF
.	TRBV7-6	TRBJ1-2	.	TGTGCCAGCAGCTTATTAGGGCCCGGGGACGGCTACACCTTC	CASSLLGPGDGYTF
.	TRBV10-3	TRBJ1-1	many	TGTGCCACCCAACCATGGGTGAACACTGAAGCTTTCTTT	CATQPWVNTEAFF
TRBD1	TRBV13	TRBJ2-7	many	TGTGCCAGCAGCATCTGGACAGGTCAAGCCTACGAGCAGTACTTC	CASSIWTGQAYEQYF
.	TRBV5-1	TRBJ2-7	many	TGCGCCAGCAGCTTTACCATGAACGAGCAGTACTTC	CASSFTMNEQYF
.	TRBV28	TRBJ1-5	few	TGTGCCAGCAATTCTAGGGTTCAGCCCCAGCATTTT	CASNSRVQPQHF
TRBD2	TRBV28	TRBJ2-5	.	TGTGCCAGCATGACTAGCAGACAAGAGACCCAGTACTTC	CASMTSRQETQYF
TRBD1	TRBV29-1	TRBJ2-3	many	TGCAGCGTTGGGACAGGGGTGATCGCAGATACGCAGTATTTT	CSVGTGVIADTQYF
TRBD2	TRBV7-3	TRBJ2-2	many	TGTGCCAGCAGCTTAACCGCGGGAGGGAACACCGGGGAGCTGTTTTTT	CASSLTAGGNTGELFF
TRBD2	TRBV5-1	TRBJ2-3	few	TGCGCCAGCAGCTTGGGACTAGCGGGAGGGCCAAACACAGATACGCAGTATTTT	CASSLGLAGGPNTDTQYF
TRBD2	TRBV3-1	TRBJ2-3	many	TGTGCCAGCAGCCATTATGGACGGACTAGCGGGAGCCGATCGACAGATACGCAGTATTTT	CASSHYGRTSGSRSTDTQYF
TRBD2	TRBV12-3/TRBV12-4	TRBJ2-1	many	TGTGCCAGCAGTCCTAGCGGCCCCGAGGAGAATGAGCAGTTCTTC	CASSPSGPEENEQFF
TRBD1	TRBV5-1	TRBJ2-5	.	TGCGCCAGCAGCTTGGGGGACAGGGGTTCTTTGGAGACCCAGTACTTC	CASSLGDRGSLETQYF
.	TRBV20-1	TRBJ2-3	many	TGCAGTGCGACTTCAGGGGGGAGAACAGATACGCAGTATTTT	CSATSGGRTDTQYF
TRBD2	TRBV19	TRBJ2-7	many	TGTGCCAGTACTGGGACTAGAGGAGACGAGCAGTACTTC	CASTGTRGDEQYF
TRBD1	TRBV7-8	TRBJ2-2	many	TGTGCCAGCAGCCAAAGACAGGGAACCGGGGAGCTGTTTTTT	CASSQRQGTGELFF
.	TRBV10-3	TRBJ1-4	many	TGTGCCATCAGTCTCGGACGGACCGGTGGTGAAAAACTGTTTTTT	CAISLGRTGGEKLFF
.	TRBV12-3/TRBV12-4	TRBJ1-5	many	TGTGCCAGCAGTTTTAAGGGCCAGGGCAATCAGCCCCAGCATTTT	CASSFKGQGNQPQHF
TRBD1	TRBV29-1	TRBJ1-1	many	TGCAGCGTTGCCCCGGACAGGGTACAAACTGAAGCTTTCTTT	CSVAPDRVQTEAFF